This T cell receptor (beta chain) was recorded in a study of blood T cells in healthy people across ages. PCR was performed a second time for about 6 to 11 cycles using a sample-barcoded 5' primer and a J-beta primer mix. TCRdb re-analysed the 5' RACE reads in MiXCR, keeping a single row per CDR3 protein. This table holds a few hundred thousand distinct CDR3 sequences, 25% to 30% found once. This clonotype occurred a few times. The antigen remains undetermined. Study-level results: Compared with aged donors, long-lived donors showed fewer expanded clones, suggesting selection. TCR beta diversity tracked closely with naive T cell percentage.

Each individual donor underwent a draw of ten milliliters of peripheral blood. Per sample, no less than 5 micrograms of total RNA were extracted. Unmatched junction bases numbered 10, after V lost 3 bases and J lost 5 bases. There are 17 residues in the CDR3. Germline-derived CDR1 and CDR2 are ENHRY and SYGVKD. This sequence originates from a woman aged 70-85 years in good health. The chain recombines TRBV10-3 with TRBJ2-2, with 9 bases aligning to TRBD2. Sample: blood. As DNA, the CDR3 is TGTGCCATCAGTGATCCGACTAGCGGAAAAGGAACCGGGGAGCTGTTTTTT. The encoded protein is CAISDPTSGKGTGELFF.